The clone carrying this T cell receptor beta chain was seen a handful of times. The antigen is undetermined. This specimen belongs to a study of cytomegalovirus exposure and HLA in healthy donors. Whole-study findings and limits: Differences between HLA loci emerged in a later analysis of TCR association rates, with DRB1 most and HLA-C fewest. According to a later analysis, most TCR beta chains associated with CMV appeared HLA-restricted.

A multiplex PCR was run with 60 Vbeta primers and 13 Jbeta primers. TCRdb's table, derived via immunoSEQ multiplex PCR, lists solely in-frame clones and lacks some. The sample yields some 150,000 clones, about 64% seen once. V was trimmed by 0 bases and J by 3 bases, leaving 14 bases between them. The germline V gene has CDR1 MGHRA and CDR2 YSYEKL. This CDR3 contains 17 residues. The source material was PBMCs. This rearrangement joins TRBV4-1 to TRBJ2-2, with D possibly being TRBD1 (5 bases). The receptor comes from a middle-aged woman in good health and CMV-seronegative. CDR3 DNA sequence: TGCGCCAGCAGCCAAGAGGGGCTGGGGCCGTACACCGGGGAGCTGTTTTTT. Translated, it gives CASSQEGLGPYTGELFF.